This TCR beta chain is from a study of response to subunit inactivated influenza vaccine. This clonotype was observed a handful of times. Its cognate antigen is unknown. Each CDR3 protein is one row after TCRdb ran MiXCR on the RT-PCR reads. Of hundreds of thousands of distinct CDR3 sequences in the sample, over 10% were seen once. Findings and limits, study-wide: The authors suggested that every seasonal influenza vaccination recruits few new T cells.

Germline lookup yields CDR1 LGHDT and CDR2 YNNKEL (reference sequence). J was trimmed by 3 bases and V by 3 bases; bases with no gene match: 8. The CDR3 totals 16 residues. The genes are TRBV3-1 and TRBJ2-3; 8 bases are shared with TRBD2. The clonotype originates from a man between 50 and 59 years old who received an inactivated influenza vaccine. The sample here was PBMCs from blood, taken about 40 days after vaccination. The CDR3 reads CASSQNGAGVTDTQYF. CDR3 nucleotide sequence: TGTGCCAGCAGCCAGAACGGAGCGGGAGTAACAGATACGCAGTATTTT.